The rows below give T cell receptor beta chains drawn from one sample of a study of blood T cell repertoires in COVID-19. Repertoires were generated with immunoSEQ multiplex PCR, while TCRdb's copy carries only in-frame clones and drops some. There are some 31,000 clones in the sample; 85% occur only once, and over 7% lies in the top ten. The specimen sequenced was peripheral blood. The origin of the receptors is a man older than 75 with active COVID-19. CDR3s include the opening cysteine and the closing phenylalanine or tryptophan. The order of the fields is D gene, J gene, V gene, clone size, CDR3 protein, CDR3 DNA. The D gene is left open where the match is weak. Size is omitted from some rows. Given values are once, few, many or a class for expanded clones.

NA	TRBJ1-6	TRBV5-8	NA	CASSLKEGGPPLHF	TGTGCCAGCAGCTTGAAGGAGGGAGGGCCACCCCTCCACTTT
TRBD2	TRBJ2-3	TRBV6-1	NA	CASSEVSGARTDTQYF	TGTGCCAGCAGTGAGGTTAGCGGGGCCCGAACAGATACGCAGTATTTT
NA	TRBJ1-1	TRBV6-5	NA	CASSYRNGESRAFF	TGTGCCAGCAGCTATCGAAACGGGGAATCCCGAGCTTTCTTT
NA	TRBJ2-1	TRBV7-9	NA	CASSLKTFGEFF	TGTGCCAGCAGCTTAAAGACATTTGGTGAGTTCTTC
NA	TRBJ2-5	TRBV7-7	NA	CASSSVGDFLETQYF	TGTGCCAGCAGCTCAGTGGGGGACTTTCTCGAGACCCAGTACTTC
TRBD1	TRBJ1-2	TRBV5-6	NA	CASSFGTGINYGYTF	TGTGCCAGCAGCTTCGGGACAGGGATCAACTATGGCTACACCTTC
NA	TRBJ2-2	TRBV4-3	few	CASSQGTQGLTGELFF	TGCGCCAGCAGCCAAGGAACACAGGGTCTTACCGGGGAGCTGTTTTTT
TRBD1	TRBJ2-7	TRBV27	few	CASSLGQGAKEQYF	TGTGCCAGCAGTTTGGGACAGGGGGCGAAGGAGCAGTACTTC
TRBD1	TRBJ2-3	TRBV11-2	NA	CASSFRPGTGPSTDTQYF	TGTGCCAGCAGCTTCCGTCCCGGGACAGGGCCTAGCACAGATACGCAGTATTTT
TRBD1	TRBJ2-4	TRBV5-6	few	CASSFRTGGERLAKNIQYF	TGTGCCAGCAGTTTCCGGACAGGGGGCGAGAGACTAGCCAAAAACATTCAGTACTTC
TRBD1	TRBJ1-4	TRBV3-1/TRBV3-2	NA	CASSREQGINEKLFF	TGTGCCAGCAGCCGCGAACAGGGGATCAATGAAAAACTGTTTTTT
NA	TRBJ1-6	TRBV7-2	NA	CASQTRGNSPLHF	TGTGCCAGCCAGACCCGGGGAAACTCACCCCTCCACTTT
NA	TRBJ1-1	TRBV12-3/TRBV12-4	NA	CASSLMGRTEAFF	TGTGCCAGCAGTTTAATGGGGCGGACTGAAGCTTTCTTT
TRBD1	TRBJ2-2	TRBV7-9	once	CASNRDRGTGELFF	TGTGCCAGCAATCGGGACAGGGGAACCGGGGAGCTGTTTTTT
TRBD1	TRBJ1-4	TRBV5-1	NA	CASSTDRGVNEKLFF	TGCGCCAGCAGCACCGACAGGGGGGTAAATGAAAAACTGTTTTTT
TRBD2	TRBJ2-1	TRBV9	NA	CASSVVAGAGNEQFF	TGTGCCAGCAGCGTAGTAGCGGGGGCGGGGAATGAGCAGTTCTTC
NA	TRBJ2-5	TRBV29-1	once	CSADWGGPETQYF	TGCAGCGCCGACTGGGGGGGGCCAGAGACCCAGTACTTC
TRBD1	TRBJ1-4	TRBV6-5	NA	CASSYRETGFNEKLFF	TGTGCCAGCAGTTACAGGGAGACAGGGTTTAATGAAAAACTGTTTTTT
TRBD1	TRBJ1-2	TRBV5-4	few	CASRPGQGADQGYTF	TGTGCCAGCAGACCTGGACAGGGGGCCGACCAAGGCTACACCTTC
TRBD2	TRBJ2-5	TRBV29-1	few	CSVQTSGGAKGDF	TGCAGCGTGCAGACTAGCGGGGGGGCGAAGGGAGACTTC
TRBD2	TRBJ2-3	TRBV10-3	NA	CAISEGLAGGGDTQYF	TGTGCCATCAGTGAGGGGCTAGCGGGGGGAGGGGATACGCAGTATTTT
NA	TRBJ2-2	TRBV6-2/TRBV6-3	NA	CASSYSIPGAGELFF	TGTGCCAGCAGTTACTCGATCCCCGGAGCCGGGGAGCTGTTTTTT
TRBD1	TRBJ1-2	TRBV9	NA	CASSVGQMGYGYTF	TGTGCCAGCAGCGTGGGACAGATGGGATATGGCTACACCTTC
NA	TRBJ1-5	TRBV19	NA	CASSIWGTGIAHPHF	NA
NA	TRBJ1-2	TRBV5-4	NA	CASSPDRSPDYGYTF	TGTGCCAGCAGCCCTGACAGGTCCCCTGATTATGGCTACACCTTC
NA	TRBJ1-2	TRBV7-3	few	CASSLIAGIPTF	TGTGCCAGCAGCTTAATAGCAGGGATACCAACCTTC
NA	TRBJ1-5	TRBV3-1/TRBV3-2	NA	CASSQAYQPQHF	TGTGCCAGCAGCCAAGCCTATCAGCCCCAGCATTTT
TRBD1	TRBJ1-6	TRBV19	NA	CASSIPGQGAWNSPLHF	TGTGCCAGTAGTATTCCGGGACAGGGGGCGTGGAATTCACCCCTCCACTTT
NA	TRBJ2-7	TRBV20-1	NA	CSARGGAWQYF	TGCAGTGCTAGAGGTGGGGCTTGGCAGTACTTC
TRBD1	TRBJ2-5	TRBV19	NA	CASSIGLDRFRETQYF	TGTGCCAGTAGTATCGGACTGGACAGGTTTAGAGAGACCCAGTACTTC
TRBD2	TRBJ2-3	TRBV7-2	NA	CASSFVWGGADTQYF	TGTGCCAGCAGCTTTGTTTGGGGAGGGGCAGATACGCAGTATTTT
NA	TRBJ1-2	TRBV19	NA	CASSVGINYGYTF	TGTGCCAGTAGTGTCGGGATTAACTATGGCTACACCTTC
TRBD1	TRBJ1-6	TRBV9	NA	CASSVKWDSLNSPLHF	TGTGCCAGCAGCGTGAAGTGGGACAGTCTGAATTCACCCCTCCACTTT
TRBD1	TRBJ2-7	TRBV15	NA	CATSPNRAGQGYYEQYF	TGTGCCACCAGCCCGAATCGGGCGGGACAGGGATACTACGAGCAGTACTTC
TRBD2	TRBJ2-3	TRBV9	NA	CASRPGPAGGTQYF	TGTGCCAGCAGGCCAGGTCCCGCCGGGGGGACGCAGTATTTT
TRBD1	TRBJ2-7	TRBV11-2	NA	CASSPWTGGNEQYF	TGTGCCAGCAGCCCGTGGACAGGGGGGAACGAGCAGTACTTC
NA	TRBJ2-5	TRBV5-1	NA	CASSLVGAIPQETQYF	TGCGCCAGCAGCTTGGTCGGAGCGATCCCCCAAGAGACCCAGTACTTC
TRBD2	TRBJ2-3	TRBV15	once	CATSREGLAGGTLTDTQYF	TGTGCCACCAGCAGAGAGGGACTAGCGGGGGGGACCCTCACAGATACGCAGTATTTT
TRBD2	TRBJ2-5	TRBV18	NA	CASSSSGGAQETQYF	TGTGCCAGCTCGAGTAGCGGGGGGGCTCAAGAGACCCAGTACTTC
TRBD1	TRBJ1-2	TRBV6-1	once	CASSEMVGQGYGYTF	TGTGCCAGCAGTGAAATGGTGGGACAGGGGTATGGCTACACCTTC
TRBD1	TRBJ1-2	TRBV7-8	NA	CASSPRQGKRTF	TGTGCCAGCAGCCCCAGACAGGGGAAACGCACCTTC
TRBD1	TRBJ2-7	TRBV30	NA	CAFGTGYYEQYF	TGTGCCTTCGGGACAGGATACTACGAGCAGTACTTC
TRBD1	TRBJ2-7	TRBV6-1	once	CASSEPGQGHYEQYF	TGTGCCAGCAGTGAACCGGGACAGGGCCACTACGAGCAGTACTTC
NA	TRBJ2-4	TRBV21-1	NA	CASRLSPATERKNIQYF	TGTGCCAGCAGGTTATCGCCAGCTACAGAAAGAAAAAACATTCAGTACTTC
NA	TRBJ1-5	TRBV27	NA	CASSLGRVNQPQHF	TGTGCCAGCAGTTTAGGTCGGGTTAATCAGCCCCAGCATTTT
NA	TRBJ1-2	TRBV6-6	NA	CASTARTQNYGYTF	TGTGCCAGTACCGCTCGGACACAAAACTATGGCTACACCTTC
NA	TRBJ1-3	TRBV6-1	NA	CASSEDYSHSGNTIYF	TGTGCCAGCAGTGAAGATTACAGCCACTCTGGAAACACCATATATTTT
NA	TRBJ2-3	TRBV9	NA	CASSVLVGGTDTQYF	TGTGCCAGCAGCGTATTGGTAGGAGGCACAGATACGCAGTATTTT
TRBD1	TRBJ1-2	TRBV6-5	NA	CASSYSTGWDGYTF	TGTGCCAGCAGTTACTCGACAGGGTGGGATGGCTACACCTTC
NA	TRBJ2-5	TRBV2	NA	CASRGPNQETQYF	TGTGCCTCCCGGGGTCCGAACCAAGAGACCCAGTACTTC
NA	TRBJ2-1	TRBV9	NA	CASSGGGHNEQFF	TGTGCCAGCAGCGGCGGGGGCCACAATGAGCAGTTCTTC
NA	TRBJ2-2	TRBV7-8	medium-sized	CASSLASEGTGELFF	TGTGCCAGCAGCTTAGCGTCAGAGGGCACCGGGGAGCTGTTTTTT
NA	TRBJ1-3	TRBV7-2	once	CASSLGPASGLGTIYF	TGTGCCAGCAGCTTAGGACCGGCGTCAGGTTTAGGCACCATATATTTT
NA	TRBJ1-4	TRBV2	NA	CASSVRAGSEKLFF	TGTGCCAGCAGTGTTAGGGCAGGGTCTGAAAAACTGTTTTTT
TRBD1	TRBJ2-2	TRBV5-1	NA	CASSSLRGTGTNTGELFF	TGCGCCAGCAGCTCCCTCCGTGGGACAGGGACGAACACCGGGGAGCTGTTTTTT